Below, 26 T cell receptor beta chains from the same sample are listed, as sequenced in a study of cytomegalovirus exposure and HLA in healthy donors. Assay: immunoSEQ multiplex PCR; the TCRdb copy retains only in-frame clones and omits some. Of about 220,000 clones detected, around 90% appear once; the ten largest clones hold about 3%. Sequencing was performed on PBMCs. All receptors come from a woman aged 18-29 years in good health and CMV-seronegative.

The chain joins TRBV21-1 to TRBJ2-1; TRBD1 reflects the table's D call only, with no check against the DNA. TRBV21-1 is reported as a pseudogene. The CDR3 runs to 15 residues. CDR3 DNA: TGTGCCAGCAGAGGTTCAGGGGGCAGTTACAATGAGCAGTTCTTC. Translated: CASRGSGGSYNEQFF.

Points on this clone: One end of the junction fails to match germline, which may point to a read error. This sequence joins TRBV28 and TRBJ2-5; TRBD1 matches at 9 bases. The CDR3 consists of 14 residues. CDR1 MDHEN and CDR2 SYDVKM come from the germline V gene. Written as DNA, the CDR3 is TGTGCCAGCAGGAGGACAGGGGTTCGAGAGGCCCAGTACTTC. Translating it yields CASRRTGVREAQYF.

The chain links TRBV7-8 to TRBJ2-2; TRBD2 agrees at 8 bases. The CDR3 length is 14 residues. Losses at the gene ends were 3 bases for V and 6 bases for J; bases not matched to a gene: 3. The germline CDR1 and CDR2 sequences are SGHVS and FQNEAQ. The CDR3 DNA reads as TGTGCCAGCAGCTTGGCGGGGGGCCCCGGGGAGCTGTTTTTT. Residues: CASSLAGGPGELFF.

This chain joins TRBV5-4 and TRBJ1-2, with D possibly being TRBD1 (5 bases). The CDR3 sequence is 19 residues long. Trimming pared 0 bases from V and 0 bases from J, leaving 21 bases between. CDR1 is SGHNT and CDR2 is YYREEE in the germline V gene (reference sequence). The CDR3 reads CASSLGGLSAGPANYGYTF. The CDR3 nucleotides are TGTGCCAGCAGCTTGGGGGGACTCTCGGCCGGGCCAGCTAACTATGGCTACACCTTC.

The chain uses TRBV7-6 and TRBJ1-1, with 7 nucleotides matching TRBD1. There are 15 residues in the CDR3. Germline values: CDR1 SGHVS, CDR2 FNYEAQ. Losses at the gene ends were 6 bases for V and 0 bases for J; bases not matched to a gene: 7. DNA for the CDR3: TGTGCCAGCAGTAGAGGGGGCCTTATGAACACTGAAGCTTTCTTT. Amino acids: CASSRGGLMNTEAFF.

This clone was detected only a few times. This chain joins TRBV7-9 and TRBJ2-7; the match to TRBD2 covers 9 bases. J was trimmed by 5 bases and V by 4 bases; bases with no gene match: 6. This CDR3 region has 14 residues. Germline CDR1 is SEHNR and CDR2 is FQNEAQ (reference sequence). CDR3 in amino acids: CASSSGLAVHEQYF. The CDR3 bases are TGTGCCAGCAGCTCGGGACTAGCAGTCCACGAGCAGTACTTC.

The chain links TRBV29-1 to TRBJ2-3; a weak D match, TRBD2 (6 bases). The CDR3 is made up of 12 amino acids. The germline gives CDR1 SQVTM, CDR2 ANQGSEA. The ends were cut back, 4 bases at V and 3 bases at J, with 8 bases in the middle. CDR3 protein: CSVVEGTDTQYF. CDR3 sequence (DNA): TGCAGCGTTGTGGAGGGGACAGATACGCAGTATTTT.

The CDR3 bases are TGCGCCAGCAGCTTATCAGGGCTAGGCACAGATACGCAGTATTTT. This codes for CASSLSGLGTDTQYF. This rearrangement joins TRBV5-1 to TRBJ2-3; D possibly corresponds to TRBD1 (5 bases). CDR3 length equals 15 residues. V was cut by 2 bases and J by 1 base, with 11 bases left in between. CDR1 and CDR2 (germline): SGHRS, YFSETQ.

The rearrangement joins TRBV10-1 to TRBJ2-7; possibly TRBD2 for D (6 bases). The CDR3 totals 12 residues. CDR1 WNHNN and CDR2 SYGVQD come from the germline V gene (reference sequence). V lost 2 bases and J 6 bases, leaving 8 bases between the germline ends. The CDR3 here is CASSEGGTEQYF. CDR3 bases: TGCGCCAGCAGTGAGGGAGGGACCGAGCAGTACTTC.

The rearrangement uses TRBV28 and TRBJ2-6; TRBD1 is a possible D gene (6 bases). The CDR3 spans 16 residues. CDR1 and CDR2 from the germline V gene are MDHEN and SYDVKM. With 5 bases removed from V and 0 bases from J, the gap between germline ends came to 11 bases. The CDR3 DNA reads TGTGCCAGCAGTAAACTAGGGGGCTCTGGGGCCAACGTCCTGACTTTC. Protein sequence: CASSKLGGSGANVLTF.

J is TRBJ2-7 and V is TRBV7-3; 8 bases align to TRBD1. Germline values: CDR1 SGHTA, CDR2 FQGTGA. CDR3 length equals 13 residues. Trimming took 5 bases from V and 3 from J; bases not matched to a gene: 3. The CDR3 region has the DNA TGTGCCAGCAGCCCTACAGGGGGCTACGAGCAGTACTTC. This gives the protein CASSPTGGYEQYF. The whole variable domain, filled in from reference TRBV7-3 and TRBJ2-7, reads GAGVSQTPSNKVTEKGKYVELRCDPISGHTALYWYRQSLGQGPEFLIYFQGTGAADDSGLPNDRFFAVRPEGSVSTLKIQRTERGDSAVYLCASSPTGGYEQYFGPGTRLTVT.

The chain joins TRBV27 to TRBJ2-2, with unresolved D. This CDR3 has 13 residues. V dropped 10 bases and J dropped 0 bases, with 9 bases sitting between them. Germline loops: CDR1 MNHEY, CDR2 SMNVEV (reference sequence). This CDR3 is CATNSANTGELFF. CDR3 bases: TGTGCCACAAACAGTGCGAACACCGGGGAGCTGTTTTTT.

This clone was observed once. The chain recombines TRBV27 with TRBJ1-4; no definite D call. V shed 0 bases and J shed 1 base, with 3 bases lying between them. Germline-derived CDR1 and CDR2 are MNHEY and SMNVEV (reference sequence). The length of the CDR3 is 14 residues. The CDR3 loop is CASSLSGTNEKLFF. In DNA form, the CDR3 reads TGTGCCAGCAGTTTATCCGGAACTAATGAAAAACTGTTTTTT.

The chain recombines TRBV28 with TRBJ1-1, with D possibly being TRBD1 (5 bases). V lost 7 bases, J lost 3 bases, and 9 bases lay in between. CDR3 length equals 12 residues. The germline gives CDR1 MDHEN, CDR2 SYDVKM. The CDR3 protein is CASNSGHTEAFF. CDR3 nucleotide sequence: TGTGCCAGCAACTCAGGGCACACTGAAGCTTTCTTT.

This clone was recorded at least ten times. The chain carries TRBV11-1 and TRBJ2-3; 8 bases agree with TRBD1. The CDR3 covers 15 residues. Germline CDR1 is SGHAT and CDR2 is FQDESV (reference sequence). J was trimmed by 3 bases and V by 3 bases; bases with no gene match: 5. The CDR3 here is CASSFGQGTTDTQYF. The CDR3 region has the DNA TGTGCCAGCAGCTTCGGACAGGGAACGACAGATACGCAGTATTTT.

This chain connects TRBV18 to TRBJ2-5; D is perhaps TRBD1 (6 bases). V was shortened by 0 bases and J by 5 bases, with 13 bases between the two germline ends. The CDR3 has 15 amino acids. The germline V gene has CDR1 KGHSH and CDR2 LQKENI. Here the CDR3 reads CASSPPPGAAETQYF. In DNA form, the CDR3 reads TGTGCCAGCTCACCACCGCCAGGGGCGGCGGAGACCCAGTACTTC.

The genes are TRBV28 and TRBJ1-2; perhaps TRBD1 as D (6 bases). V lost 3 bases and J lost 4, with 6 bases in between. Germline V gene data show CDR1 as MDHEN and CDR2 as SYDVKM. The CDR3 is 12 residues long. The CDR3 loop reads CASSLTGYGYTF. In nucleotides, the CDR3 is TGTGCCAGCAGTTTGACAGGCTATGGCTACACCTTC.

The V gene is TRBV4-1, the J gene TRBJ1-5; no firm D call. The V gene's germline CDR1 is MGHRA and CDR2 YSYEKL. This CDR3 is built from 15 residues. Trimming removed 0 bases at V and 6 bases at J, with 12 bases between. CDR3: CASSQDPTVSQPQHF. The CDR3 region has the DNA TGCGCCAGCAGCCAAGATCCCACAGTGAGTCAGCCCCAGCATTTT.

The V gene is TRBV11-2, the J gene TRBJ2-1, with TRBD1 matching 7 bases. This CDR3 is built from 14 residues. Germline-derived CDR1 and CDR2 are SGHAT and FQNNGV. V lost 2 bases to trimming and J lost 8 bases; unmatched junction nucleotides: 6. CDR3 sequence: CASSLRTGRDEQFF. The CDR3 coding sequence is TGTGCCAGCAGCTTACGGACAGGTCGCGATGAGCAGTTCTTC.

The chain combines TRBV11-2 with TRBJ1-1; the match to TRBD1 covers 7 bases. Germline trimming cut 4 bases from V and 7 bases from J; bases unmatched to any gene: 3. CDR1 is SGHAT, CDR2 FQNNGV, per germline. The CDR3 sequence is 12 residues long. In nucleotides, the CDR3 is TGTGCCAGCAGCTCGGGACAGAGTGAAGCTTTCTTT. Translating it yields CASSSGQSEAFF.

The chain couples TRBV6-6 to TRBJ2-7, with 7 bases aligning to TRBD2. J gave up 2 bases and V 5 bases, and 6 bases lay outside the gene matches. Germline CDR1 is MNHNY and CDR2 is SVGAGI (reference sequence). CDR3 length equals 14 residues. The chain's CDR3 is CASSPAGRAYEQYF. DNA for the CDR3: TGTGCCAGCAGTCCAGCGGGAAGAGCCTACGAGCAGTACTTC.

This clone was observed a few times. The CDR3 here is CASSFLLDEEQYF. As DNA, the CDR3 is TGTGCCAGCAGCTTTTTGCTAGACGAGGAGCAGTACTTC. The chain has TRBV5-6 and TRBJ2-7; no clear D gene. Germline V gene lookup returns CDR1 SGHDT and CDR2 YYEEEE. This CDR3 is 13 amino acids long. Trimming shortened V by 2 bases and J by 7 bases, and 13 bases separated the two germline ends.

The J gene is TRBJ1-4, the V gene TRBV10-3; 8 bases fit TRBD1. The CDR3 is 17 amino acids. J gave up 3 bases and V 3 bases, and 9 bases lay outside the gene matches. Germline-derived CDR1 and CDR2 are ENHRY and SYGVKD. CDR3 in amino acids: CAISDPDRVGANEKLFF. CDR3 in DNA: TGTGCCATCAGTGACCCGGACAGGGTGGGAGCTAATGAAAAACTGTTTTTT.

The V call is TRBV28, the J call TRBJ1-2; 8 bases fit TRBD1. The CDR3 contains 14 residues. CDR1 is MDHEN, CDR2 SYDVKM, per germline. V lost 5 bases, J lost 5 bases, and 7 bases stayed unmatched. The CDR3 DNA reads TGTGCCAGCAGTAGCGGACAGGGCTTATATGGCTACACCTTC. This encodes CASSSGQGLYGYTF.

V is TRBV29-1 and J is TRBJ1-1; 8 positions match TRBD1. Germline V lookup: CDR1 SQVTM, CDR2 ANQGSEA. This CDR3 spans 13 amino acids. J was trimmed by 8 bases and V by 1 base; bases with no gene match: 6. The DNA for the CDR3 is TGCAGCGTTGAAGGCGTCAGGGGGCAGGAAGCTTTCTTT. This encodes CSVEGVRGQEAFF.

V usage is TRBV6-1 and J usage is TRBJ2-7; possibly TRBD1 for D (6 bases). The germline CDR1 and CDR2 sequences are MNHNS and SASEGT. The CDR3 runs to 17 residues. Trimming took off 2 bases at V and 3 bases at J, with 20 bases between the two ends. The DNA of the CDR3 is TGTGCCAGCAGTGAATACCCCTTAGCTGAGGGGGACTACGAGCAGTACTTC. This codes for CASSEYPLAEGDYEQYF.